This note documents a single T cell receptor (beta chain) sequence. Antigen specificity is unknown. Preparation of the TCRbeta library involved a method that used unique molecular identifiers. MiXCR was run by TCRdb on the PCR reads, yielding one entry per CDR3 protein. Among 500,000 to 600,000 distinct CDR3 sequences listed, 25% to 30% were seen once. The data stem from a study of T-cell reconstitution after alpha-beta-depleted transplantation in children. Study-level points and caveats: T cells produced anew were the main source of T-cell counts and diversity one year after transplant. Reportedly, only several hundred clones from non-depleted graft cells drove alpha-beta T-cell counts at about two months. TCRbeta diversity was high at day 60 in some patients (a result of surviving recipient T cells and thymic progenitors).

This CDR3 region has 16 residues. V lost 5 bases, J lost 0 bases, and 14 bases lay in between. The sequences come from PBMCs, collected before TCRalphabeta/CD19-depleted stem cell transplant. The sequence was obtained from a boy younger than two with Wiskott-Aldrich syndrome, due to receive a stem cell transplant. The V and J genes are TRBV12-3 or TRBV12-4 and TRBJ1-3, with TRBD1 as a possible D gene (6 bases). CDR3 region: CASSAPTGSSGNTIYF. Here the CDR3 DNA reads TGTGCCAGCAGTGCCCCCACAGGGAGCTCTGGAAACACCATATATTTT.